The clone carrying this T cell receptor (beta chain) has just one count. Its antigen is unknown. Regarding treatment: approximately 11-day PBMC culture with coronavirus spike peptide pools or control peptides (ViraFEST assay). There were positive PCR dates ranging from March to December 2020, all predating US Alpha, Beta and Delta variants. This record belongs to a study of vaccination and CD4 T cells after COVID-19. Study background: Convalescent patients gave post-COVID blood a median approximately 100 days post-diagnosis, range 35 to 161.

The CDR3 runs to 17 residues. V lost 3 bases and J lost 6, with 23 bases in between. In germline, CDR1 is SNHLY, CDR2 FYNNEI. With the Oncomine TCR Beta short-read assay, DNA from cultured CD4+ T cells was sequenced. TCRdb used MiXCR to reprocess the PCR reads, holding one entry per CDR3 protein. Altogether 15,000 to 20,000 distinct CDR3 sequences are present, roughly two fifths being singletons, with the ten largest covering over 11%. The clonotype comes from a human donor who had recovered from COVID-19. This chain uses TRBV2 with TRBJ1-2; D gene uncertain. Input material: CD4+ T cells from blood, cultured in vitro. CDR3 sequence reads: CASSDRVGGYSLDGYTF. Written as DNA, the CDR3 is TGTGCCAGCAGTGATCGAGTTGGAGGCTACAGCTTGGATGGCTACACCTTC.